This T cell receptor beta chain is from a study of T-cell reconstitution after alpha-beta-depleted transplantation in children. Unique molecular identifiers were incorporated into the prepared TCRbeta library. A single record per CDR3 protein comes from TCRdb applying MiXCR to the PCR reads. This table has approximately 130,000 distinct CDR3 sequences, 9.7% appearing once. The CDR3 length is 13 residues. Germline trimming cut 7 bases from V and 7 bases from J; bases unmatched to any gene: 8. From germline, CDR1 is SQVTM and CDR2 ANQGSEA. Study-wide points: There were some patients whose high TCRbeta diversity at day 60 came from surviving recipient T cells and thymic progenitors. One year after transplant, T-cell counts and diversity came mostly from newly produced T cells. By about two months after transplant, alpha-beta T cells reportedly arose from several hundred graft clones that had expanded.

In regard to this clonotype: Antigen specificity is unknown.

The clonotype originates from a girl under three years old who had a stem cell transplant for combined immunodeficiency, so the T cells may come from the graft donor. Specimen: PBMCs, mostly from graft donor cells, collected 180 days after TCRalphabeta/CD19-depleted stem cell transplant. The chain is built from TRBV29-1 and TRBJ2-1, with 9 nucleotides matching TRBD1. CDR3 residues: CSGTGTGSNEQFF. In nucleotides, the CDR3 is TGCAGCGGAACCGGGACAGGGTCGAATGAGCAGTTCTTC.